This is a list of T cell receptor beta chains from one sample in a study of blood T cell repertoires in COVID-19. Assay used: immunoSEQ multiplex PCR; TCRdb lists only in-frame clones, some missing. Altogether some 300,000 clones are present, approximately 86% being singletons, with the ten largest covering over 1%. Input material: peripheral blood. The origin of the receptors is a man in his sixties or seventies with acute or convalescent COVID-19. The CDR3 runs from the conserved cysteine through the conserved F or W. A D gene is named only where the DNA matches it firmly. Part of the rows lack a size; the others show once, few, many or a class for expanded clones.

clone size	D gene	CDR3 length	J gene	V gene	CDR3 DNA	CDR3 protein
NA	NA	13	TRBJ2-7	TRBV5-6	TGTGCCAGCAGCTTGCACGGTTCAGGGGAGCAGTACTTC	CASSLHGSGEQYF
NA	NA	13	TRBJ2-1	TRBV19	TGTGCCAGTAGTATAGTCGAACAGGAGGAGCAGTTCTTC	CASSIVEQEEQFF
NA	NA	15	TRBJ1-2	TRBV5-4	TGTGCCAGCAGCTTGGATCGGGGAGCTAACTATGGCTACACCTTC	CASSLDRGANYGYTF
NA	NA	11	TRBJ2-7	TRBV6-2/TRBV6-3	TGTGCCAGCAGTACAGGCTACGAGCAGTACTTC	CASSTGYEQYF
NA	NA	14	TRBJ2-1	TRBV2	TGTGCCAGCAAGAGGGCCCTCTCCTACAATGAGCAGTTCTTC	CASKRALSYNEQFF
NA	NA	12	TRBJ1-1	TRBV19	TGTGCCAGTAAGTACGGGGGGACTGAAGCTTTCTTT	CASKYGGTEAFF
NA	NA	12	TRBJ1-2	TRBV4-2	TGTGCCAGCAGCCACGACTCCAACGGCTACACCTTC	CASSHDSNGYTF
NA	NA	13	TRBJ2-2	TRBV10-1	TGCGCCAGCAGGGACATGAACACCGGGGAGCTGTTTTTT	CASRDMNTGELFF
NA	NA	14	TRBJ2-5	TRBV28	TGTGCCAGCAGTGTTCCACAGTACCAAGAGACCCAGTACTTC	CASSVPQYQETQYF
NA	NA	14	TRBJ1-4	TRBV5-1	TGCGCCAGCAGCTTTACAGGGAGGGACGAAAAACTGTTTTTT	CASSFTGRDEKLFF
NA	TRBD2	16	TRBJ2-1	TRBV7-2	TGTGCCAGCAGCATACGTCTCGCGGGGGAAGGGAATGAGCAGTTCTTC	CASSIRLAGEGNEQFF
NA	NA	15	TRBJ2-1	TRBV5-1	TGCGCCAGCAGCTTGGCCCCAGGGGAACACAATGAGCAGTTCTTC	CASSLAPGEHNEQFF
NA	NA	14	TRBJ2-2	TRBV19	TGTGCCAGTAGTGTAGCGTCGAACACCGGGGAGCTGTTTTTT	CASSVASNTGELFF
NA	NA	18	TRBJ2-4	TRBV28	TGTGCCAGCAGTTCCCCAAGCCAGGGAAGGGGGACCAAAAACATTCAGTACTTC	CASSSPSQGRGTKNIQYF
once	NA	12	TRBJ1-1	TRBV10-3	TGTGCCATCGATGAACCGGGACAAAGAGCTTTCTTT	CAIDEPGQRAFF
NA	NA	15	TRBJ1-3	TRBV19	TGTGCCAGTACCCCCACGCGCGCCTCTGGAAACACCATATATTTT	CASTPTRASGNTIYF
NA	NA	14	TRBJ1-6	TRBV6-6	TGTGCCAGCAGCAGGGTTCCCAATAATTCACCCCTCCACTTT	CASSRVPNNSPLHF
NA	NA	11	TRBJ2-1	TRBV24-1	TGTGCCACCAGTCGTTATGATGAGCAGTTCTTC	CATSRYDEQFF
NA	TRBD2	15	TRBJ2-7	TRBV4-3	TGCGCCAGCAGCCACCACTCGGGAGGGGCCTACGAGCAGTACTTC	CASSHHSGGAYEQYF
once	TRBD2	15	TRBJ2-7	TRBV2	TGTGCCAGCAGTGATTGGCTAGCGGGAGGGTACGAGCAGTACTTC	CASSDWLAGGYEQYF
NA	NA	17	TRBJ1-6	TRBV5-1	TGCGCCAGCAGCTTGGGGTGGCAGGGCCTTAATAATTCACCCCTCCACTTT	CASSLGWQGLNNSPLHF
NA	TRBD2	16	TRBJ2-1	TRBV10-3	TGTGCCAGCGCTGTCGGGACTAGCGGGAACTACAATGAGCAGTTCTTC	CASAVGTSGNYNEQFF
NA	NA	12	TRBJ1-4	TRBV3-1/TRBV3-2	TGTGCCAGCAGCCCTGGGGCGTGGAAACTGTTTTTT	CASSPGAWKLFF
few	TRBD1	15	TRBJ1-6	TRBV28	TGTGCCAGCAGCCGCCGGGACAGGGAAAATTCACCCCTCCACTTT	CASSRRDRENSPLHF
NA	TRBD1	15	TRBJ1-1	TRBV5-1	TGCGCCAGCAGCCCGACAGGGGGCGCCGGCACTGAAGCTTTCTTT	CASSPTGGAGTEAFF
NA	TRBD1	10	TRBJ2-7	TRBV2	TGTGCCAGCTCCGGACAGGGGCAGTACTTC	CASSGQGQYF
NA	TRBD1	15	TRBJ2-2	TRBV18	TGTGCCAGCTCACCACGTGACAGGGAGACCGGGGAGCTGTTTTTT	CASSPRDRETGELFF
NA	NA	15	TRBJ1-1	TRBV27	TGTGCCAGCAGTTTCCCCGGACAGCAGAACACTGAAGCTTTCTTT	CASSFPGQQNTEAFF
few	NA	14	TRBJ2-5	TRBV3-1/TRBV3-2	TGTGCCAGCAGCCTGGTGGGAGCCAGAGAGACCCAGTACTTC	CASSLVGARETQYF
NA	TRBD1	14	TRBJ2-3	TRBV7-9	TGTGCCAGCAGCGTAAGACAGGGCCCAGATACGCAGTATTTT	CASSVRQGPDTQYF
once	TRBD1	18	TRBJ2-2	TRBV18	TGTGCCAGCTCAGCAGTCCCAGGACAGGGGACTTACGCCGGGGAGCTGTTTTTT	CASSAVPGQGTYAGELFF
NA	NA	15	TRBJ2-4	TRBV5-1	TGCGCCAGCAGCTCGGGGACGGGGAGAGGGGGCATTCAGTACTTC	CASSSGTGRGGIQYF
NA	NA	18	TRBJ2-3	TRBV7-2	TGTGCCAGCACCCCCAGAGGGGGGGGGACCCTTAGCACAGATACGCAGTATTTT	CASTPRGGGTLSTDTQYF
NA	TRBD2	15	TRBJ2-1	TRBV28	TGTGCCAGCAGCCTGTGGACTAGCGGGAGTCTTGAGCAGTTCTTC	CASSLWTSGSLEQFF
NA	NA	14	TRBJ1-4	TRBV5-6	TGTGCCAGCAGCCGAAACGGGGAAAATGAAAAACTGTTTTTT	CASSRNGENEKLFF
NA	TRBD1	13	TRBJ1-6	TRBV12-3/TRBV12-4	TGTGCCAGCACCTGGGACAGGTCTTCACCCCTCCACTTT	CASTWDRSSPLHF
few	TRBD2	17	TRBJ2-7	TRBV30	TGTGCCTGGAGTGTCGGGACTAGCGGGACCCTAACCTACGAGCAGTACTTC	CAWSVGTSGTLTYEQYF
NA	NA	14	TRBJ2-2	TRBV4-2	TGTGCCAGCAGCCAAGATTCAGGGGTTGGGGAGCTGTTTTTT	CASSQDSGVGELFF
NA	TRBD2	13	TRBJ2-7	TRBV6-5	TGTGCCAGCAGGGGGACTACCTCCTACGAGCAGTACTTC	CASRGTTSYEQYF
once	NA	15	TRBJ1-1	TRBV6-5	TGTGCCAGCAGTTACTTTCCAGGCATGAACACTGAAGCTTTCTTT	CASSYFPGMNTEAFF
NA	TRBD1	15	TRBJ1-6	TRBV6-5	TGTGCCAGCAGTTATCGGGACAGGGTAGTTTCACCCCTCCACTTT	CASSYRDRVVSPLHF
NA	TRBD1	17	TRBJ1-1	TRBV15	TGTGCCACCAGCAGCGCCTGGACCGGGACAGGGCGAACTGAAGCTTTCTTT	CATSSAWTGTGRTEAFF
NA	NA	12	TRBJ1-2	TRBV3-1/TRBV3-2	TGTGCCAGCAGCCAAGGAACACGCGGCTACACCTTC	CASSQGTRGYTF
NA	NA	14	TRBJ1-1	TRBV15	TGTGCCACCAGCAGAGTGGCGGGGGACACTGAAGCTTTCTTT	CATSRVAGDTEAFF
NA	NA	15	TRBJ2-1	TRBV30	TGTGCCTGGAGTGGGGGAGCGAGTGTCTACAATGAGCAGTTCTTC	CAWSGGASVYNEQFF
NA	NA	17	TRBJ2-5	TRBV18	TGTGCCAGCTCACCGTCAATTACGCCTACTCACCAAGAGACCCAGTACTTC	CASSPSITPTHQETQYF
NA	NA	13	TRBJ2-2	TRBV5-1	TGCGCCAGCAGCCCGCCTAGGTCCGGGGAGCTGTTTTTT	CASSPPRSGELFF
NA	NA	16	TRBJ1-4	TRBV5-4	TGTGCCAGCAGCTTGGGGGGCGGAAAAACTAATGAAAAACTGTTTTTT	CASSLGGGKTNEKLFF
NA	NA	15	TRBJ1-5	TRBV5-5	TGTGCCAGCAGCTTGGCCCCGGTGGGCAATCAGCCCCAGCATTTT	CASSLAPVGNQPQHF
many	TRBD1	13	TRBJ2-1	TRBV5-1	TGCGCCAGCAGTTACGGACAGGGGACTGAGCAGTTCTTC	CASSYGQGTEQFF
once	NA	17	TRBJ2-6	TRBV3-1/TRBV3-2	TGTGCCAGCAGCCAAGAATCAGGGCTCCTGGGGGCCAACGTCCTGACTTTC	CASSQESGLLGANVLTF
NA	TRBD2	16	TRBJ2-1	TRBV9	TGTGCCAGCAGCGTAGGCCCACTAGCGGGAGTTAATGAGCAGTTCTTC	CASSVGPLAGVNEQFF
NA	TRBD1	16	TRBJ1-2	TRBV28	TGTGCCAGCAGTTTCCTTCCGGGACAGGGCCCGGGGGGCTACACCTTC	CASSFLPGQGPGGYTF
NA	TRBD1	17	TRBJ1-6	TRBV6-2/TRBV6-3	TGTGCCAGCAGCCGACTCCGGGACAGGGTCTATAATTCACCCCTCCACTTT	CASSRLRDRVYNSPLHF
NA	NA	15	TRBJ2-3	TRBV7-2	TGTGCCAGCAACTACAGGGGCCCGGGGGCAGATACGCAGTATTTT	CASNYRGPGADTQYF
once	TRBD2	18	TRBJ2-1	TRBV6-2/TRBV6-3	TGTGCCAGCAGTATACATCAGTTAGGAGCGGGAGGTTCAGGTGAGCAGTTCTTC	CASSIHQLGAGGSGEQFF
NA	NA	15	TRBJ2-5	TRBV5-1	TGCGCCAGCAGCTTGGCGACAGGCGACCAAGAGACCCAGTACTTC	CASSLATGDQETQYF
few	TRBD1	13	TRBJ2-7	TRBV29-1	TGCAGCGTCTCCGGGACAGGGGTCTACGAGCAGTACTTC	CSVSGTGVYEQYF